Following are 2 T cell receptor beta chains from one sample sequenced in a study of blood T cell repertoires in COVID-19. Method: immunoSEQ multiplex PCR; TCRdb's copy keeps in-frame clones and lacks some. The sample carries 300,000 or so clones, 70% to 90% recorded once. Sequences were obtained from PBMCs or T cells enriched from blood (not recorded which). Receptors were obtained from a woman aged 40 to 50 with acute COVID-19.

This clone has a single count. This chain's CDR3 is CASSQEKLGEQFF. The CDR3 DNA reads as TGCGCCAGCAGCCAAGAGAAGCTCGGTGAGCAGTTCTTC. The chain uses TRBV4-3 and TRBJ2-1; D unresolved. The CDR3 is made up of 13 amino acids. Germline CDR1 reads LGHNA; CDR2 reads YSLEER. The V gene lost 0 bases and the J gene lost 9 bases, with 9 bases spanning the gap.

The chain combines TRBV19 with TRBJ2-5, with 12 bases lining up with TRBD2. From germline, CDR1 is LNHDA and CDR2 SQIVND (reference sequence). The CDR3 length is 16 residues. V lost 3 bases to trimming and J lost 5 bases; unmatched junction nucleotides: 7. The CDR3 coding sequence is TGTGCCAGTAGTATCTCACTAGCGGGAGGTTACGAGACCCAGTACTTC. Its translation: CASSISLAGGYETQYF.